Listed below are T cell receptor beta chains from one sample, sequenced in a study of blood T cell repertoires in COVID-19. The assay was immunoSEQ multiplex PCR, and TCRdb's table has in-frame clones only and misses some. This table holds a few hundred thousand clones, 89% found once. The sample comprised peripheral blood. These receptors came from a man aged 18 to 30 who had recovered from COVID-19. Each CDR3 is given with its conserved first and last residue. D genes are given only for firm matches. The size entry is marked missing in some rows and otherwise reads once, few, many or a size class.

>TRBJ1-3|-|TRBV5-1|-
CASSSGTPLDGNTIYF
TGCGCCAGCAGCTCCGGGACACCACTTGATGGAAACACCATATATTTT
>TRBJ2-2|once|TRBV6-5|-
CASSSGYFTGELFF
TGTGCCAGCAGTTCAGGGTACTTCACCGGGGAGCTGTTTTTT
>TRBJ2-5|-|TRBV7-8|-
CASSFQGSQETQYF
TGTGCCAGCAGCTTTCAGGGAAGCCAAGAGACCCAGTACTTC
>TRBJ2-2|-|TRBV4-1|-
CASGFPGELFF
TGCGCCAGCGGCTTCCCCGGGGAGCTGTTTTTT
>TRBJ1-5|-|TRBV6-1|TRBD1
CASSEGTGFYSNQPQHF
TGTGCCAGCAGTGAAGGGACAGGGTTTTATAGCAATCAGCCCCAGCATTTT
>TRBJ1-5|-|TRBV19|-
CASSTSDRNNQPQHF
TGTGCCAGTAGTACGTCAGACAGGAACAATCAGCCCCAGCATTTT
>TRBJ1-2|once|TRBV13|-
CASSSGQNLYGYTF
TGTGCCAGCAGCTCCGGACAGAACCTCTATGGCTACACCTTC
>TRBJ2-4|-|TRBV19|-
CASSIGGGGAKNIQYF
TGTGCCAGTAGTATAGGAGGGGGGGGAGCCAAAAACATTCAGTACTTC
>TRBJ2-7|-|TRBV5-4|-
CASSPPDSSSYEQYF
TGTGCCAGCAGCCCCCCGGACTCGAGCTCCTACGAGCAGTACTTC
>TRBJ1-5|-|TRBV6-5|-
CASSANTGYQPQHF
TGTGCCAGCAGCGCGAATACAGGGTATCAGCCCCAGCATTTT
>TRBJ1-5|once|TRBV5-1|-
CASSLGPRSNQPQHF
TGCGCCAGCAGCTTGGGCCCTAGGAGCAATCAGCCCCAGCATTTT
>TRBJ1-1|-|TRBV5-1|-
CASSLPGAEAFF
TGCGCCAGCAGCTTACCGGGAGCTGAAGCTTTCTTT
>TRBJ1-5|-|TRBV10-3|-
CAISDSGGSNQPQHF
TGTGCCATCAGTGATTCTGGGGGCAGTAATCAGCCCCAGCATTTT
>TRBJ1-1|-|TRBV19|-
CASSYGGNTEAFF
TGTGCCAGTAGTTACGGTGGGAACACTGAAGCTTTCTTT
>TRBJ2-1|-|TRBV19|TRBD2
CASSSPSGGSYNEQFF
TGTGCCAGTAGTTCGCCTAGCGGGGGCTCCTACAATGAGCAGTTCTTC
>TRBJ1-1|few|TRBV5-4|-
CASTRELENTEAFF
TGTGCCAGCACTCGCGAACTTGAGAACACTGAAGCTTTCTTT
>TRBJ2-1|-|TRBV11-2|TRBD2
CASSPWTSGGNEQFF
TGTGCCAGCAGTCCATGGACTAGCGGGGGAAATGAGCAGTTCTTC
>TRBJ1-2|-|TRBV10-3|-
CAIDGDGSFGYTF
TGTGCCATCGACGGGGATGGCTCTTTTGGCTACACCTTC
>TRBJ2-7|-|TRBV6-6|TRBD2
CASSLREGSYEQYF
TGTGCCAGCAGTTTGAGGGAGGGCTCCTACGAGCAGTACTTC
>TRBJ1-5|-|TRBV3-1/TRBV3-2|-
CASSQGHQGNQPQHF
TGTGCCAGCAGCCAAGGGCACCAGGGCAATCAGCCCCAGCATTTT
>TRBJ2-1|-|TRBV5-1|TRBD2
CASSLGTSGYNEQFF
TGCGCCAGCAGCCTAGGGACTAGCGGATACAATGAGCAGTTCTTC
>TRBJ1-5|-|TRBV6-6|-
CACQGSFSNQPQHF
TGTGCCTGTCAGGGGTCCTTTAGCAATCAGCCCCAGCATTTT
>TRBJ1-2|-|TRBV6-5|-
CASSYEPGLYYGYTF
TGTGCCAGCAGTTACGAACCAGGCTTATACTATGGCTACACCTTC